This T cell receptor beta chain was profiled in a study of Graves' ophthalmopathy and Graves' hyperthyroidism. Patients were diagnosed from clinical symptoms, serum thyroxine, TRAb, thyroid ultrasound and orbital computed tomography. CDR1 and CDR2 from the germline V gene are SGHDN and FVKESK. There are 18 residues in the CDR3. V lost 0 bases and J lost 4; bases outside the gene matches: 13. Study conclusions and caveats: The model's prediction of ophthalmopathy progression had 70.59% sensitivity and approximately 72% specificity.

This clonotype came up a few times. Antigen: not known. RNA transcripts yielded amplified TCR beta CDR3 regions. HTBI-primed RT-PCR formed the first round, and a multiplex PCR formed the second. Using its own MiXCR run on the multiplex PCR reads, TCRdb lists one record per CDR3 protein. Among around 1.1 million distinct CDR3 sequences listed, 35% to 45% were seen once. The source of this sequence is an adult man with Graves' hyperthyroidism. The sequencing input was peripheral blood or thyroid tissue (not recorded which). V is TRBV14 and J is TRBJ1-1, with 8 bases identical to TRBD1. CDR3 amino acids: CASSQEGRRGLLGTEAFF. In nucleotides, the CDR3 is TGTGCCAGCAGCCAAGAAGGTCGCAGGGGGCTCTTGGGCACTGAAGCTTTCTTT. The entire variable domain, with the rest obtained from reference TRBV14 and TRBJ1-1, is as follows: EAGVTQFPSHSVIEKGQTVTLRCDPISGHDNLYWYRRVMGKEIKFLLHFVKESKQDESGMPNNRFLAERTGGTYSTLKVQPAELEDSGVYFCASSQEGRRGLLGTEAFFGQGTRLTVV.